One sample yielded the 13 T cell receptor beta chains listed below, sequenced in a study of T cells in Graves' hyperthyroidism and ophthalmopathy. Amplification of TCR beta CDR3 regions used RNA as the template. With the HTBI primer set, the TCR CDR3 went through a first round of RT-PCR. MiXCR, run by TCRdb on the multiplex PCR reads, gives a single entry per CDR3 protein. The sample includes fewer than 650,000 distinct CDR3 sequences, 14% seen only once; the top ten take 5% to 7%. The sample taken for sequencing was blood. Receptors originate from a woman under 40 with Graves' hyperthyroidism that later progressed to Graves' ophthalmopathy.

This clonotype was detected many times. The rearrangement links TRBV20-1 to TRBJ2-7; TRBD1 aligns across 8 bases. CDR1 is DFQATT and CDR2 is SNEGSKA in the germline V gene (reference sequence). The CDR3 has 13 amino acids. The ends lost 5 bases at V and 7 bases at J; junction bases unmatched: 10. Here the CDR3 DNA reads TGCAGTGCTGGGGGACAGGTGGGATGGGAGCAGTACTTC. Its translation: CSAGGQVGWEQYF.

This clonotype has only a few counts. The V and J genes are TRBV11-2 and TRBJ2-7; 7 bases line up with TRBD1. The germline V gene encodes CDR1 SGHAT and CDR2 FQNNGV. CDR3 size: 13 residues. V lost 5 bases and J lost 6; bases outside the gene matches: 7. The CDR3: CASSRIRQGEQYF. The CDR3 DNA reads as TGTGCCAGCAGCCGTATCAGACAGGGCGAGCAGTACTTC.

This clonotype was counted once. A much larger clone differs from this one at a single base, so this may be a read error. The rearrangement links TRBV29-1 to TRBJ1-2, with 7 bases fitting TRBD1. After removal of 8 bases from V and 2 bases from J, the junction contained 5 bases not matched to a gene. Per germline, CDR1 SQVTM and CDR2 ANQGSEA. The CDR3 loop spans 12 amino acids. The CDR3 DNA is TGCAGCATTCAGGACAGGAACTATGGCTACACCTTC. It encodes CSIQDRNYGYTF. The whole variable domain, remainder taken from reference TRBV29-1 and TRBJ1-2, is SAVISQKPSRDICQRGTSLTIQCQVDSQVTMMFWYRQQPGQSLTLIATANQGSEATYESGFVIDKFPISRPNLTFSTLTVSNMSPEDSSIYLCSIQDRNYGYTFGSGTRLTVV.

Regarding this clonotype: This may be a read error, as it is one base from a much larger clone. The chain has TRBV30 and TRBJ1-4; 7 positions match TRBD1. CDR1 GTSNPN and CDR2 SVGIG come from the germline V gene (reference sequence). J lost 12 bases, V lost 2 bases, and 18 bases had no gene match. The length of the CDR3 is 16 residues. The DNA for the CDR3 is TGTGCCTGGAGTCCCCTCGACAGGGTAGAAGGCGAAGAACTGTTTTTT. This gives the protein CAWSPLDRVEGEELFF.

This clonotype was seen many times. As DNA, the CDR3 is TGTGCCTGGAGTGTACAAAGCGTCCAAGAGACCCAGTACTTC. Amino acids: CAWSVQSVQETQYF. The genes are TRBV30 and TRBJ2-5; no firm D call. Germline loops: CDR1 GTSNPN, CDR2 SVGIG (reference sequence). The length of the CDR3 is 14 residues. V lost 0 bases to trimming and J lost 1 base, with 9 bases between them.

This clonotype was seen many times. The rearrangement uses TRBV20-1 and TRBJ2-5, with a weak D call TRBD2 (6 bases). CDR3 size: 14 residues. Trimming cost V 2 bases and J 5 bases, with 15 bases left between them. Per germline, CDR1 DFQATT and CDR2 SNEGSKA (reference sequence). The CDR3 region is CSARSANRGETQYF. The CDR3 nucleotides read TGCAGTGCTAGATCCGCGAACCGGGGGGAGACCCAGTACTTC.

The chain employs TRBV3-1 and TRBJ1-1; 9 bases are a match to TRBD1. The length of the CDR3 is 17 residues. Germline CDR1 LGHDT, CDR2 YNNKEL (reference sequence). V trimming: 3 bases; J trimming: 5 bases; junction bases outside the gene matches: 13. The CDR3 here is CASSQGTGWGFRTEAFF. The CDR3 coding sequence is TGTGCCAGCAGCCAGGGGACAGGGTGGGGGTTTAGGACTGAAGCTTTCTTT.

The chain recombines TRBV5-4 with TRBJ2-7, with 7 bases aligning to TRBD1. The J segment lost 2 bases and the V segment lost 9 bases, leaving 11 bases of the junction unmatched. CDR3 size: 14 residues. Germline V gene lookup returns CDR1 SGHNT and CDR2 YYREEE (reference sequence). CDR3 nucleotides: TGTGCCACCCAGCAGTTAACAGGGGCCTACGAGCAGTACTTC. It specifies CATQQLTGAYEQYF.

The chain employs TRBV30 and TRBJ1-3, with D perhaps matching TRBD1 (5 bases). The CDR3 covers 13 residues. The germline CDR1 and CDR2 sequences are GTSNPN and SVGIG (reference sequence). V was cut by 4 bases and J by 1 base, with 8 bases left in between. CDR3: CAWKSGSGNTIYF. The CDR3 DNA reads TGTGCCTGGAAGTCAGGGTCTGGAAACACCATATATTTT.

This chain's CDR3 is CANRDRNTGELFF. CDR3 bases: TGTGCCAACCGGGACAGAAACACCGGGGAGCTGTTTTTT. The chain carries TRBV6-2 or TRBV6-3 and TRBJ2-2; 7 bases match TRBD1. V gave up 10 bases and J gave up 2 bases; unmatched junction bases: 4. CDR1 is MNHEY, CDR2 SVGEGT, per germline. The length of the CDR3 is 13 residues.

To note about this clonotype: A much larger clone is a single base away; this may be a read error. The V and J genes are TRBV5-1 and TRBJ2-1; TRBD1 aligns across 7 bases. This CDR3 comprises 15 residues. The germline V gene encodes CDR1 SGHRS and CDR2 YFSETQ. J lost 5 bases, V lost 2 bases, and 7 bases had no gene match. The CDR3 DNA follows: TGCGCCAGCAGCTTTTCAGGGGGTTACGACAATGAGCAGTTCTTC. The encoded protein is CASSFSGGYDNEQFF.

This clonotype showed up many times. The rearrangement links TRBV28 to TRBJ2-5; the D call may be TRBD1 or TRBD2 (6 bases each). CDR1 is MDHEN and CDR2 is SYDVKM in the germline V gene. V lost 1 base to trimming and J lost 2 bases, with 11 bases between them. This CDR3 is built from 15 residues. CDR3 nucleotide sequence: TGTGCCAGCAGTTTATCGGAAGGGGGGCAAGAGACCCAGTACTTC. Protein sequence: CASSLSEGGQETQYF.

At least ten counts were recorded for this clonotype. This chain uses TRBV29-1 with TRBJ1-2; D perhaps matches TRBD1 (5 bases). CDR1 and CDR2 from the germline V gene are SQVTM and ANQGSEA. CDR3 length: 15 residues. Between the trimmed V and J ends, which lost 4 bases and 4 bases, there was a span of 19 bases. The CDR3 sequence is CSVGLVGGVGYGYTF. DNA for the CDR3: TGCAGCGTTGGCCTCGTTGGGGGGGTCGGCTATGGCTACACCTTC.